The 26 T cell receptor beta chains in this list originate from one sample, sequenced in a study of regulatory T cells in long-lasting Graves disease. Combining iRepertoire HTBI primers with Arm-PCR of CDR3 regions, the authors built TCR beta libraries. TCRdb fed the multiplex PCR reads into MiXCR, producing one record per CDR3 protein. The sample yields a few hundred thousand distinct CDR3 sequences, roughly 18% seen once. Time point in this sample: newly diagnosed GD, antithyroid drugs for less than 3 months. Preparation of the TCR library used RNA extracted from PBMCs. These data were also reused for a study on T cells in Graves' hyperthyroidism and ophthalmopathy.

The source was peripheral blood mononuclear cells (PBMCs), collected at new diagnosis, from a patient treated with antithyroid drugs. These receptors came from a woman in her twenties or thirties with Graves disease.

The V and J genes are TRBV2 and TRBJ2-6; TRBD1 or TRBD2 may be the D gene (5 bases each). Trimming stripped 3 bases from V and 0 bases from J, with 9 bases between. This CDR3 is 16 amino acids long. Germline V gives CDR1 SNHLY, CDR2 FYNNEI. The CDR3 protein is CASSDRESSGANVLTF. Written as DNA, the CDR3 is TGTGCCAGCAGTGACAGGGAGAGCTCTGGGGCCAACGTCCTGACTTTC.

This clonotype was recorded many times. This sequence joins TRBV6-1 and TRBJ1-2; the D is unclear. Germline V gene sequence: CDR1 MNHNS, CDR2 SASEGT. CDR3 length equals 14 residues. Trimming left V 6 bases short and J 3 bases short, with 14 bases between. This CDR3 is CASSVREVDYGYTF. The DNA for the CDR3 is TGTGCCAGCAGCGTCCGGGAAGTTGACTATGGCTACACCTTC.

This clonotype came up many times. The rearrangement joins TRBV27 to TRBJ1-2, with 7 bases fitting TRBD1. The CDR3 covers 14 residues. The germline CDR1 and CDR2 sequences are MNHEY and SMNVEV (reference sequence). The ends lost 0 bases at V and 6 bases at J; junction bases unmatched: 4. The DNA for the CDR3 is TGTGCCAGCAGTTTATCACAGGGGAAGGATGGCTACACCTTC. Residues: CASSLSQGKDGYTF.

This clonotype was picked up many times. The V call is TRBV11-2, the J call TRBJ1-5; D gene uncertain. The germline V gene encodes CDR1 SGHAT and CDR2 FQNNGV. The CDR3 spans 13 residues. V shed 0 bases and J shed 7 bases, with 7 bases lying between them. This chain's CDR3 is CASSLDRGQPQHF. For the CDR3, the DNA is TGTGCCAGCAGCTTAGACCGGGGACAGCCCCAGCATTTT.

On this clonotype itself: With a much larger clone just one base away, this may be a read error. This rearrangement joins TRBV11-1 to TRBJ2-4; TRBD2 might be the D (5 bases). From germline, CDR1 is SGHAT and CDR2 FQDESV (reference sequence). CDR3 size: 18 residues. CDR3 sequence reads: CASSLADLRNLANNIQYF. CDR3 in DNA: TGTGCCAGCAGCTTGGCGGATCTGAGGAATCTAGCCAATAACATTCAGTACTTC.

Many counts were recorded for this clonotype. CDR3 region: CASTGGIGDTNSPLHF. CDR3 DNA sequence: TGTGCCAGCACCGGTGGTATTGGGGACACCAATTCACCCCTCCACTTT. The V gene is TRBV11-2, the J gene TRBJ1-6, with a possible D match to TRBD1 (6 bases). This CDR3 has 16 residues. Trimming removed 7 bases at V and 7 bases at J, with 20 bases between. Germline V gene data show CDR1 as SGHAT and CDR2 as FQNNGV. The full variable domain, with the rest looked up from reference TRBV11-2 and TRBJ1-6, is EAGVAQSPRYKIIEKRQSVAFWCNPISGHATLYWYQQILGQGPKLLIQFQNNGVVDDSQLPKDRFSAERLKGVDSTLKIQPAKLEDSAVYLCASTGGIGDTNSPLHFGNGTRLTVT.

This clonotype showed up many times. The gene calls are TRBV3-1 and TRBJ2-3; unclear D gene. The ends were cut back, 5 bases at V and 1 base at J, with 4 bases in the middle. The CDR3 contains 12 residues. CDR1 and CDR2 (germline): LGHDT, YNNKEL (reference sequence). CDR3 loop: CASSRGTDTQYF. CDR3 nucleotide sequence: TGTGCCAGCAGCAGAGGCACAGATACGCAGTATTTT.

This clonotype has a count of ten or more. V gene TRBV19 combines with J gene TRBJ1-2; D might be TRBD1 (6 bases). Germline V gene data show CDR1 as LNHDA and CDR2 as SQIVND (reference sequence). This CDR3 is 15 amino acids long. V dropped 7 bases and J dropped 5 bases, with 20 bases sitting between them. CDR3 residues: CASTDRFVHRYGYTF. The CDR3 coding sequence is TGTGCCAGTACCGACAGGTTTGTCCATCGGTATGGCTACACCTTC. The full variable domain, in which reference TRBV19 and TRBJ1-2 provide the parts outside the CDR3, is DGGITQSPKYLFRKEGQNVTLSCEQNLNHDAMYWYRQDPGQGLRLIYYSQIVNDFQKGDIAEGYSVSREKKESFPLTVTSAQKNPTAFYLCASTDRFVHRYGYTFGSGTRLTVV.

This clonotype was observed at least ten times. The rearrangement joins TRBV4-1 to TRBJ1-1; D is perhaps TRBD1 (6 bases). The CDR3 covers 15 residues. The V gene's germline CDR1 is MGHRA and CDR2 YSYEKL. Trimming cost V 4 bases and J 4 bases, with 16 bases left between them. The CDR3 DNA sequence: TGCGCCAGCAGCCGCCTTCGGGGGGCAGCCACTGAAGCTTTCTTT. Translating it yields CASSRLRGAATEAFF.

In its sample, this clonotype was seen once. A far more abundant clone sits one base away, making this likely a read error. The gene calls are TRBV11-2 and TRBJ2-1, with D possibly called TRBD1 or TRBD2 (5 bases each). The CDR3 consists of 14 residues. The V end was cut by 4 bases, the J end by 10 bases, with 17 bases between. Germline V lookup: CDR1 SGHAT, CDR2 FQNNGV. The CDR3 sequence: CASSSGTEFGEQFF. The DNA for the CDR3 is TGTGCCAGCAGCTCCGGGACGGAGTTCGGGGAGCAGTTCTTC.

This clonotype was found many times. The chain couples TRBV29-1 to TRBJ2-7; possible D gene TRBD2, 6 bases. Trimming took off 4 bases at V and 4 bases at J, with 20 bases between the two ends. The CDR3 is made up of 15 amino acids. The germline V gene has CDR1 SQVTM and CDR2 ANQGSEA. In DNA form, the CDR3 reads TGCAGCGTTGGATCCAGGCAGGGAGGACGGTACGAGCAGTACTTC. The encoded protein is CSVGSRQGGRYEQYF.

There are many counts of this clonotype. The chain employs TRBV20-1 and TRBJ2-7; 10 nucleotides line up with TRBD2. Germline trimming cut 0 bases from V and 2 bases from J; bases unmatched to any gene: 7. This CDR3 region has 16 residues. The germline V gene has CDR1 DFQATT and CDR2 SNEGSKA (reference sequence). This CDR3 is CSARDGLAANPYEQYF. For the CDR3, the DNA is TGCAGTGCTAGAGACGGACTAGCGGCGAACCCCTACGAGCAGTACTTC.

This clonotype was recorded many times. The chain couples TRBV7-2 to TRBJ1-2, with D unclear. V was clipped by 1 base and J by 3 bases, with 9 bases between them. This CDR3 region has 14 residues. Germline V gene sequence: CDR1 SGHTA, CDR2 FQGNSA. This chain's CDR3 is CASSLEGVDYGYTF. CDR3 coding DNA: TGTGCCAGCAGCTTAGAGGGTGTGGACTATGGCTACACCTTC.

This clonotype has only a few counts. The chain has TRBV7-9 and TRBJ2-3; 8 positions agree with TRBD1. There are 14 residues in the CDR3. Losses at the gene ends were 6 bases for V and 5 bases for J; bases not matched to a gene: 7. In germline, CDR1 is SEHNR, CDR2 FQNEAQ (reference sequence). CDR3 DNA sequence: TGTGCCAGCAGACCTGACAGGGGAGGAGATACGCAGTATTTT. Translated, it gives CASRPDRGGDTQYF.

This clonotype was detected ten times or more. The CDR3: CASSLRWRSNQPQHF. CDR3 sequence (DNA): TGTGCCAGCAGTCTTCGGTGGCGTAGCAATCAGCCCCAGCATTTT. The chain joins TRBV12-3 or TRBV12-4 to TRBJ1-5; D is unclear. The V gene lost 5 bases and the J gene lost 0 bases, with 11 bases spanning the gap. The CDR3 is 15 residues long.

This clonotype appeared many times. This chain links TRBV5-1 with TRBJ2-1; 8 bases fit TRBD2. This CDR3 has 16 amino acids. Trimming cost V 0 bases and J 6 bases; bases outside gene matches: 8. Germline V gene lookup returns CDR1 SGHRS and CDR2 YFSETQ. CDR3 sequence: CASSLEPGGRGNEQFF. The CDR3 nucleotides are TGCGCCAGCAGCTTGGAACCGGGGGGGCGGGGCAATGAGCAGTTCTTC. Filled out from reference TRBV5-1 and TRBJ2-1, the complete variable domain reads KAGVTQTPRYLIKTRGQQVTLSCSPISGHRSVSWYQQTPGQGLQFLFEYFSETQRNKGNFPGRFSGRQFSNSRSEMNVSTLELGDSALYLCASSLEPGGRGNEQFFGPGTRLTVL.

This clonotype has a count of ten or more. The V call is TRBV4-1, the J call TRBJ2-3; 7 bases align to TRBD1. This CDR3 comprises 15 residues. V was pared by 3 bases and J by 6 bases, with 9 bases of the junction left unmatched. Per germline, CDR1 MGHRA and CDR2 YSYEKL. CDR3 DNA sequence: TGCGCCAGCAGCCACCCGGGACAGTTTGCGGATACGCAGTATTTT. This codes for CASSHPGQFADTQYF.

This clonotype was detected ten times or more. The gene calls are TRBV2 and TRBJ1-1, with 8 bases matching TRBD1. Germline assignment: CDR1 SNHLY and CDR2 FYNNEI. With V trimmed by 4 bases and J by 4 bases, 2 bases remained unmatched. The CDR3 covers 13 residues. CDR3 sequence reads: CASSVQGATEAFF. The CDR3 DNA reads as TGTGCCAGCAGTGTCCAGGGGGCCACTGAAGCTTTCTTT.

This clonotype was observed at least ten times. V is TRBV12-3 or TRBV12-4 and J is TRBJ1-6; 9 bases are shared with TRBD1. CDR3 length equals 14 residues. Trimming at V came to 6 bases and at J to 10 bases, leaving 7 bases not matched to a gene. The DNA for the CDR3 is TGTGCCAGCAGCCCCGGACAGGGGAGGTCACCCCTCCACTTT. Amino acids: CASSPGQGRSPLHF.

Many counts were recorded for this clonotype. In nucleotides, the CDR3 is TGTGCCAGCATCCTCTCGAGGGGACAGAACACTGAAGCTTTCTTT. Translation gives CASILSRGQNTEAFF. The chain combines TRBV6-1 with TRBJ1-1, with D perhaps matching TRBD1 (6 bases). The germline gives CDR1 MNHNS, CDR2 SASEGT. Deletions cut 7 bases from V and 1 base from J, with 16 bases between. This CDR3 has 15 residues.

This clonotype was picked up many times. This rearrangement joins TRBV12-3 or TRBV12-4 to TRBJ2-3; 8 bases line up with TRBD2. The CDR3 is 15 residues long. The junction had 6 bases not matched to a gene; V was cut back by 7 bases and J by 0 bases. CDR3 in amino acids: CASTDSGDSTDTQYF. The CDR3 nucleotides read TGTGCCAGCACCGATAGCGGGGATAGCACAGATACGCAGTATTTT.

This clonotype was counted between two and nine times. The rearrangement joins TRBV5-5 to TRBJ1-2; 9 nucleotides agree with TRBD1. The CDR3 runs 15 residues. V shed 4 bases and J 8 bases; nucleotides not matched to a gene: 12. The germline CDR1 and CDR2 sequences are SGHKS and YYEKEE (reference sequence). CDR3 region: CASSLPGTGTGGYTF. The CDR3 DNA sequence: TGTGCCAGCAGCCTGCCCGGGACAGGGACCGGCGGCTACACCTTC.

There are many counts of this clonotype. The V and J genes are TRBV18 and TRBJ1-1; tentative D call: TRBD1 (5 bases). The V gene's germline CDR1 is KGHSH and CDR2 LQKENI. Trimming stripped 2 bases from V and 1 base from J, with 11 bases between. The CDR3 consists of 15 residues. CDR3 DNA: TGTGCCAGCTCACCAAAGCAGGGAACGAACACTGAAGCTTTCTTT. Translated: CASSPKQGTNTEAFF.

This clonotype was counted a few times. DNA for the CDR3: TGCAGTCCTACTAGCGGGGGGGCCACAGATACGCAGTATTTT. Its translation: CSPTSGGATDTQYF. The rearrangement uses TRBV20-1 and TRBJ2-3; 13 bases align to TRBD2. The CDR3 is 14 residues long. Trimming took 8 bases from V and 2 from J; bases not matched to a gene: 4. Germline V lookup: CDR1 DFQATT, CDR2 SNEGSKA (reference sequence).

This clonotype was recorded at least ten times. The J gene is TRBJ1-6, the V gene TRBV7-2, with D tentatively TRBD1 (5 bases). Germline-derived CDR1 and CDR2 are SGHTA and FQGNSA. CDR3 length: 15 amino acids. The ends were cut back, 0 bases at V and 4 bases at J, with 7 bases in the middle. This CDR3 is CASSLAGAYNSPLHF. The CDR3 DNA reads TGTGCCAGCAGCTTAGCAGGGGCTTATAATTCACCCCTCCACTTT.

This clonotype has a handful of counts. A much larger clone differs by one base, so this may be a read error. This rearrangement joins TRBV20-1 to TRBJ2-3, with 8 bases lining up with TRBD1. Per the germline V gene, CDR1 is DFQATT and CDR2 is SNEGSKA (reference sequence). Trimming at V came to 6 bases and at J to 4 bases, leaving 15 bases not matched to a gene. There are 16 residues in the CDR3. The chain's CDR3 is CSADPGTGVNADTQYF. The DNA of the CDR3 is TGCAGTGCCGACCCCGGGACAGGTGTTAACGCAGATACGCAGTATTTT.